This T cell receptor (beta chain) stems from a study of blood T cells in healthy people across ages. Study-wide results and limits: Naive T cell percentage showed a strong correlation with the diversity of TCR beta.

This clonotype was counted a few times. Its cognate antigen is unknown. No fewer than 7 million PBMCs went into each sample. Next came a second PCR, run for about 6 to 12 cycles, which used a sample-barcoded 5' primer along with a J-beta primer mix. Carrying 12 random nucleotides, a template-switch adaptor labeled each individual cDNA molecule. In TCRdb, the 5' RACE reads were re-called with MiXCR into one record per CDR3 protein. The sample has over 450,000 distinct CDR3 sequences, under 30% seen once; the top ten hold 7.5% to 9%. Trimming cost V 7 bases and J 9 bases, with 13 bases left between them. The CDR3 has 12 residues. Per germline, CDR1 MDHEN and CDR2 SYDVKM. These data were likewise used in another study, on T cells of mothers and their children.

The V call is TRBV28, the J call TRBJ2-4; TRBD1 or TRBD2 may be the D gene (5 bases each). This receptor was identified in a boy between 5 and 17 years old in good health. Sequenced input: blood. This CDR3 is CASNSGPTIQYF. The CDR3 DNA follows: TGTGCCAGCAACTCGGGACCTACCATTCAGTACTTC. Filled out from reference TRBV28 and TRBJ2-4, the complete variable domain reads DVKVTQSSRYLVKRTGEKVFLECVQDMDHENMFWYRQDPGLGLRLIYFSYDVKMKEKGDIPEGYSVSREKKERFSLILESASTNQTSMYLCASNSGPTIQYFGAGTRLSVL.